Listed below are T cell receptor beta chains from one sample, sequenced in a study of OX40 agonist ivuxolimab in advanced cancers. TCRdb's copy holds only in-frame clones and misses some; the assay was immunoSEQ multiplex PCR. The sample has 20,000 to 25,000 clones, just over 85% seen once. The material sequenced was CD4+ or CD8+ T cells sorted from blood, taken in a trial of the OX40 agonist ivuxolimab. These receptor sequences come from an adult with an advanced solid tumor such as melanoma, head and neck, liver or kidney cancer. The CDR3 runs from the conserved cysteine through the conserved F or W. The D gene is left open where the match is weak. Clone size is given for some rows only: seen once, a few or many times, or a class if the clone is expanded.

V gene	clone size	J gene	D gene	CDR3 DNA	CDR3 protein
TRBV29-1	NA	TRBJ2-5	NA	TGCAGCGTTGATGAGGAGACCCAGTACTTC	CSVDEETQYF
TRBV4-1	few	TRBJ2-2	TRBD1	TGCGCCAGCAGCCTGGGACAGGGTAACACCGGGGAGCTGTTTTTT	CASSLGQGNTGELFF
TRBV5-4	NA	TRBJ1-2	NA	TGTGCCAGCAGCCACTTCCCCTACGCAGACAGGTATCGGGGCTACACCTTC	CASSHFPYADRYRGYTF
TRBV11-1	NA	TRBJ1-5	NA	TGTGCCAGCAGCGCGGACGGTTATAGCAATCAGCCCCAGCATTTT	CASSADGYSNQPQHF
TRBV29-1	NA	TRBJ2-7	NA	TGCAGCGTTGAAACCTATGGGCGTAGCTACGAGCAGTACTTC	CSVETYGRSYEQYF
TRBV27	NA	TRBJ2-7	TRBD1	TGTGCCAGCAGTTCAGCCGGGACAGGGGCCGAGCAGTACTTC	CASSSAGTGAEQYF
TRBV5-6	few	TRBJ1-2	TRBD1	TGTGCCAGCAGCTCCCCCCGGGACAGCACTCCTAACTATGGCTACACCTTC	CASSSPRDSTPNYGYTF
TRBV7-9	few	TRBJ2-7	TRBD1	TGTGCCAGCAGCTTTAACAGGGGGCTGTACGAGCAGTACTTC	CASSFNRGLYEQYF
TRBV7-3	NA	TRBJ2-2	NA	TGTGCCAGCAGCTCGAGGGGCCCCAACACCGGGGAGCTGTTTTTT	CASSSRGPNTGELFF
TRBV27	NA	TRBJ2-7	NA	TGTGCCAGCAGTTTAAGCGCCGGGGATCTCCCCTCCTACGAGCAGTACTTC	CASSLSAGDLPSYEQYF